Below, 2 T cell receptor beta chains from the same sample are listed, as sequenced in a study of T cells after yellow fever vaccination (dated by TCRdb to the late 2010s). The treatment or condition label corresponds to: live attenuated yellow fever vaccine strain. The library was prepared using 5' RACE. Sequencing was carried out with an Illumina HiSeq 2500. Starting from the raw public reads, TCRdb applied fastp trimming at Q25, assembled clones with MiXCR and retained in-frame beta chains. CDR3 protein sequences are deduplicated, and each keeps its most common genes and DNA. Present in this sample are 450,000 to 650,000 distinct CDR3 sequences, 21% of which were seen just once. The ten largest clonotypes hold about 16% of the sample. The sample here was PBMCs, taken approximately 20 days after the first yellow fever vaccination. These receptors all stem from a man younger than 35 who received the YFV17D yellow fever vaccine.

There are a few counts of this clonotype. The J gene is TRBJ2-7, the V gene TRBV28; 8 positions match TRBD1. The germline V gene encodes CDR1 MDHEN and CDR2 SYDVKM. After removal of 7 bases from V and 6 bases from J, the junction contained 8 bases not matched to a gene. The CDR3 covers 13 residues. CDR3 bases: TGTGCCAGCACCCCGGGACAGGCGGGCGAGCAGTACGTC. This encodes CASTPGQAGEQYV.

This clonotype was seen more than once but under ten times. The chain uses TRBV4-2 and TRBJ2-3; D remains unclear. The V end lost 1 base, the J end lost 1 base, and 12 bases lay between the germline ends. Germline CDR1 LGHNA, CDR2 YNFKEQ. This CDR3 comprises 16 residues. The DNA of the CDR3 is TGTGCCAGCAGCCAAGCTTACACTGGGGGCACAGATACGCAGTATTTT. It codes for CASSQAYTGGTDTQYF.